Shown below are 25 T cell receptor beta chains from a single sample sequenced in a study of blood T cell repertoires in COVID-19. TCRdb's table, derived via immunoSEQ multiplex PCR, lists solely in-frame clones and lacks some. This repertoire shows fewer than 350,000 clones, 80% to 90% found once; its top ten account for roughly a tenth. The sample consisted of peripheral blood. Source of these receptors: a man between 25 and 39 years old with COVID-19, enrolled during active disease.

The count of this clone is one. The chain links TRBV12-5 to TRBJ1-1; TRBD1 aligns across 7 bases. V gave up 7 bases and J gave up 6 bases; unmatched junction bases: 11. This CDR3 is built from 14 residues. CDR1 and CDR2 (germline): LGHNT, FRNRAP. The CDR3: CASVPTGASPEAFF. For the CDR3, the DNA is TGTGCTAGTGTCCCAACAGGGGCTTCTCCTGAAGCTTTCTTT.

The rearrangement uses TRBV15 and TRBJ2-2; TRBD1 is a possible D gene (5 bases). The CDR3 totals 19 residues. Germline CDR1 is LNHNV and CDR2 is YYDKDF (reference sequence). V was shortened by 2 bases and J by 6 bases, with 25 bases between the two germline ends. This CDR3 reads CATSRNLGAGRNRAGELFF. The CDR3 DNA reads as TGTGCCACCAGCAGAAATTTAGGGGCAGGGCGTAATAGGGCCGGGGAGCTGTTTTTT.

The rearrangement uses TRBV28 and TRBJ1-6, with D possibly matching TRBD1 (5 bases). The CDR3 is 12 residues long. Per germline, CDR1 MDHEN and CDR2 SYDVKM. V was cut by 8 bases and J by 7 bases, with 9 bases left in between. Here the CDR3 DNA reads TGTGCCAGCCATAGGACAAATTCACCCCTCCACTTT. This translates into CASHRTNSPLHF.

The chain is built from TRBV28 and TRBJ2-7; the D gene is possibly TRBD1 (5 bases). The CDR3 is 13 amino acids. Trimming cost V 8 bases and J 0 bases, with 11 bases left between them. Germline V gives CDR1 MDHEN, CDR2 SYDVKM. CDR3 in DNA: TGTGCCAGCCAACAGGTTAACTCCTACGAGCAGTACTTC. It specifies CASQQVNSYEQYF. The full variable domain, completed using reference TRBV28 and TRBJ2-7, is DVKVTQSSRYLVKRTGEKVFLECVQDMDHENMFWYRQDPGLGLRLIYFSYDVKMKEKGDIPEGYSVSREKKERFSLILESASTNQTSMYLCASQQVNSYEQYFGPGTRLTVT.

The rearrangement uses TRBV5-8 and TRBJ2-1, with 9 bases lining up with TRBD2. This CDR3 spans 17 amino acids. The germline V gene has CDR1 SGHTS and CDR2 YDEGEE. With 0 bases clipped from V and 7 bases from J, the junction kept 11 bases outside the gene matches. DNA for the CDR3: TGTGCCAGCAGCTTGGGTATAGAGACTAGCGGAAGGAATGAGCAGTTCTTC. Residues: CASSLGIETSGRNEQFF.

The chain couples TRBV4-3 to TRBJ1-1, with D perhaps matching TRBD1 (5 bases). The CDR3 spans 14 residues. Germline V lookup: CDR1 LGHNA, CDR2 YSLEER. V lost 0 bases and J lost 6, with 11 bases in between. CDR3 in DNA: TGCGCCAGCAGCCAAGAAACCGGGGGAGCTGAAGCTTTCTTT. Translating gives CASSQETGGAEAFF.

The J gene is TRBJ1-3, the V gene TRBV6-2 or TRBV6-3; D remains unclear. The germline CDR1 and CDR2 sequences are MNHEY and SVGEGT. The CDR3 has 15 amino acids. The V end lost 0 bases, the J end lost 0 bases, and 6 bases lay between the germline ends. CDR3 DNA: TGTGCCAGCAGTTACTCGTTCGGCTCTGGAAACACCATATATTTT. It yields the protein CASSYSFGSGNTIYF.

This clone showed up just once. The chain employs TRBV2 and TRBJ2-1; TRBD2 matches 7 bases. The germline gives CDR1 SNHLY, CDR2 FYNNEI. This CDR3 has 14 amino acids. The junction had 10 bases not matched to a gene; V was cut back by 7 bases and J by 7 bases. CDR3 sequence reads: CASTIAGVNNEQFF. The CDR3 nucleotides read TGTGCCAGCACGATTGCGGGGGTGAATAATGAGCAGTTCTTC.

The chain has TRBV6-6 and TRBJ1-4, with 7 bases fitting TRBD1. The CDR3 extends over 15 amino acids. Per germline, CDR1 MNHNY and CDR2 SVGAGI (reference sequence). V trimming: 0 bases; J trimming: 8 bases; junction bases outside the gene matches: 6. The CDR3 nucleotides read TGTGCCAGCAGTTACTCAGGGGGCGAGGGAGAAAAACTGTTTTTT. It yields the protein CASSYSGGEGEKLFF.

This clone was seen once. The chain combines TRBV19 with TRBJ1-1, with 7 bases lining up with TRBD1. The CDR3 totals 15 residues. Trimming at V came to 4 bases and at J to 4 bases, leaving 9 bases not matched to a gene. In germline, CDR1 is LNHDA, CDR2 SQIVND (reference sequence). The CDR3 sequence: CASSTLTGRGTEAFF. DNA of the CDR3: TGTGCCAGTAGTACCTTGACAGGGCGGGGCACTGAAGCTTTCTTT.

V is TRBV9 and J is TRBJ1-1, with D possibly being TRBD1 (6 bases). Trimming took 0 bases from V and 3 from J, leaving 12 bases between them. The CDR3 covers 15 residues. Looked up from germline, CDR1 is SGDLS and CDR2 is YYNGEE. The CDR3 loop reads CASSVAYRVDTEAFF. CDR3 coding DNA: TGTGCCAGCAGCGTAGCTTACAGGGTCGACACTGAAGCTTTCTTT.

Only one count was recorded for this clone. The V call is TRBV5-1, the J call TRBJ2-5, with 8 positions matching TRBD2. The V gene end was trimmed by 0 bases and the J gene end by 5 bases; junction bases not matched to a gene: 9. Germline assignment: CDR1 SGHRS and CDR2 YFSETQ. The CDR3 runs 16 residues. The CDR3 DNA sequence: TGCGCCAGCAGCTTGGCCGGGGGGGGGCCGAGGGAGACCCAGTACTTC. Encoded protein: CASSLAGGGPRETQYF.

This rearrangement joins TRBV7-2 to TRBJ2-1, with D possibly TRBD2 on 7 matching bases. V lost 6 bases to trimming and J lost 2 bases, with 11 bases between them. The CDR3 consists of 14 residues. Germline V gene sequence: CDR1 SGHTA, CDR2 FQGNSA. CDR3 DNA: TGTGCCAGCAGAGCGGGACACGCCTACAATGAGCAGTTCTTC. This encodes CASRAGHAYNEQFF. Full variable domain (rest looked up from reference TRBV7-2 and TRBJ2-1): GAGVSQSPSNKVTEKGKDVELRCDPISGHTALYWYRQSLGQGLEFLIYFQGNSAPDKSGLPSDRFSAERTGGSVSTLTIQRTQQEDSAVYLCASRAGHAYNEQFFGPGTRLTVL.

The gene calls are TRBV7-2 and TRBJ2-1; 10 nucleotides align to TRBD1. The J segment lost 4 bases and the V segment lost 3 bases, leaving 3 bases of the junction unmatched. This CDR3 contains 15 residues. Germline CDR1 SGHTA, CDR2 FQGNSA. The CDR3 coding sequence is TGTGCCAGCAGCTTGGGACAGGGGTTGTACAATGAGCAGTTCTTC. This sequence encodes CASSLGQGLYNEQFF.

This clone was counted between two and nine times. This chain joins TRBV7-2 and TRBJ2-1; 9 bases match TRBD2. The CDR3 has 14 residues. With 5 bases clipped from V and 7 bases from J, the junction kept 6 bases outside the gene matches. Germline V gene lookup returns CDR1 SGHTA and CDR2 FQGNSA. The CDR3 loop is CASSQWAGGNEQFF. The CDR3 DNA reads TGTGCCAGCAGCCAATGGGCGGGGGGGAATGAGCAGTTCTTC.

The chain is built from TRBV19 and TRBJ2-3; 10 nucleotides align to TRBD1. Germline CDR1 reads LNHDA; CDR2 reads SQIVND (reference sequence). This CDR3 spans 19 amino acids. Germline trimming cut 3 bases from V and 0 bases from J; bases unmatched to any gene: 12. The chain's CDR3 is CASSILGQGGRTSTDTQYF. The CDR3 DNA is TGTGCCAGTAGTATCCTTGGACAGGGGGGACGGACTAGCACAGATACGCAGTATTTT.

J is TRBJ2-3 and V is TRBV6-1; 8 bases line up with TRBD2. The junction had 8 bases not matched to a gene; V was cut back by 2 bases and J by 4 bases. Germline V gene sequence: CDR1 MNHNS, CDR2 SASEGT. The CDR3 sequence is 16 residues long. The CDR3 DNA sequence: TGTGCCAGCAGTGAAAGCGGACTAGCAAGAGCAGATACGCAGTATTTT. Its protein product is CASSESGLARADTQYF.

J is TRBJ2-5 and V is TRBV24-1; 9 positions match TRBD1. The CDR3 has 15 residues. Trimming removed 5 bases from V and 3 bases from J; junction bases left unmatched: 6. Looked up from germline, CDR1 is KGHDR and CDR2 is SFDVKD. CDR3 DNA sequence: TGTGCCACCAGTGTGGGGGACAGGGATGAAGAGACCCAGTACTTC. It is translated as CATSVGDRDEETQYF.

The rearrangement links TRBV11-2 to TRBJ2-7; D is possibly TRBD1 (6 bases). Per the germline V gene, CDR1 is SGHAT and CDR2 is FQNNGV. V shed 2 bases and J shed 3 bases, with 17 bases lying between them. The CDR3 runs 16 residues. The CDR3 sequence is CASSLTPGQGNYEQYF. DNA of the CDR3: TGTGCCAGCAGCTTAACCCCGGGCCAGGGGAACTACGAGCAGTACTTC.

This clone was counted between two and nine times. This chain joins TRBV11-2 and TRBJ1-5; the D gene is possibly TRBD1 (5 bases). CDR3 size: 18 residues. The ends were cut back, 10 bases at V and 10 bases at J, with 35 bases in the middle. Germline V gene lookup returns CDR1 SGHAT and CDR2 FQNNGV. The DNA of the CDR3 is TGTGCCACCAATAACCGCAGGTTGTGGCCGCCCTTCAGGGAACCCCAGCATTTT. This translates into CATNNRRLWPPFREPQHF.

The V call is TRBV9, the J call TRBJ1-5; D gene ambiguous. CDR3 length equals 14 residues. V lost 3 bases, J lost 2 bases, and 9 bases lay in between. Germline V gene sequence: CDR1 SGDLS, CDR2 YYNGEE. CDR3 amino acids: CASSASTGNQPQHF. CDR3 nucleotide sequence: TGTGCCAGCAGCGCGTCTACGGGCAATCAGCCCCAGCATTTT.

This clone was seen only once. This chain joins TRBV6-5 and TRBJ1-5; D gene uncertain. Trimming removed 6 bases at V and 4 bases at J, with 16 bases between. The CDR3 is 15 residues long. Germline V gene data show CDR1 as MNHEY and CDR2 as SVGAGI. The CDR3 DNA reads TGTGCCAGCAGACCCTTCCCGACGGGGAATCAGCCCCAGCATTTT. Its protein is CASRPFPTGNQPQHF.

This sequence joins TRBV10-1 and TRBJ1-2; a weak D match, TRBD1 (5 bases). The CDR3 totals 12 residues. Trimming pared 6 bases from V and 3 bases from J, leaving 8 bases between. Germline V gene sequence: CDR1 WNHNN, CDR2 SYGVQD (reference sequence). The DNA for the CDR3 is TGCGCCAGCAGACGACAGCACTATGGCTACACCTTC. Amino acids: CASRRQHYGYTF.

The chain is built from TRBV30 and TRBJ2-7; 10 positions agree with TRBD1. The germline V gene has CDR1 GTSNPN and CDR2 SVGIG (reference sequence). The CDR3 spans 16 residues. V trimming: 5 bases; J trimming: 4 bases; junction bases outside the gene matches: 14. CDR3 bases: TGTGCCTGGCTCCCCAAGGAGGGGACAGGGGAATACGAGCAGTACTTC. It encodes CAWLPKEGTGEYEQYF.

The chain combines TRBV7-3 with TRBJ2-1; D gene unclear. The CDR3 is 12 amino acids. Trimming took 5 bases from V and 5 from J, leaving 7 bases between them. Germline CDR1 is SGHTA and CDR2 is FQGTGA. The CDR3 loop reads CASSPSNNEQFF. In nucleotides, the CDR3 is TGTGCCAGCAGCCCCTCTAACAATGAGCAGTTCTTC.